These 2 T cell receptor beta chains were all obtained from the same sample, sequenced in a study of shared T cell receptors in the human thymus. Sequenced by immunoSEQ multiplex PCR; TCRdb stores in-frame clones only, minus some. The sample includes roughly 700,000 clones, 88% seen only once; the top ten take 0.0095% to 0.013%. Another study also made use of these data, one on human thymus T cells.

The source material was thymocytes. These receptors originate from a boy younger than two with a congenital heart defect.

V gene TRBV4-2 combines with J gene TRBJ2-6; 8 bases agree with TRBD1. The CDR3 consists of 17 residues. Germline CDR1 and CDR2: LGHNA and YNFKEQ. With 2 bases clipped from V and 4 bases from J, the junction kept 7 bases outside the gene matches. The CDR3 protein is CASSQTGQDVGANVLTF. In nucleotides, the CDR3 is TGTGCCAGCAGCCAAACGGGACAGGACGTAGGGGCCAACGTCCTGACTTTC.

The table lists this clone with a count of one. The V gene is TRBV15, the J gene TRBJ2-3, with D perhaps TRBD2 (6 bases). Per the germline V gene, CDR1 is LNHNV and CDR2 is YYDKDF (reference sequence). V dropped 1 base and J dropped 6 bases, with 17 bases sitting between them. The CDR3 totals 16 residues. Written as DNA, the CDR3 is TGTGCCACCAGCAGAGCCCCGTGGGGGGAAGGCGATACGCAGTATTTT. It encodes CATSRAPWGEGDTQYF.